This TCR beta chain was sequenced during a study of T cells in Graves' hyperthyroidism and ophthalmopathy. From RNA transcripts, TCR beta CDR3 regions were amplified. Primed by the HTBI set, a first-round RT-PCR was run on the TCR CDR3. TCRdb used MiXCR to reprocess the multiplex PCR reads, holding one entry per CDR3 protein. The data show more than 500,000 distinct CDR3 sequences, about 15% seen once. V gave up 7 bases and J gave up 1 base, with 15 bases separating them. The V gene's germline CDR1 is SQVTM and CDR2 ANQGSEA. The CDR3 runs to 14 residues. Sequenced sample: blood. This clonotype originated in a young woman with Graves' ophthalmopathy. The chain combines TRBV29-1 with TRBJ2-3, with D perhaps given as TRBD1 or TRBD2 (6 bases each). This chain's CDR3 is CSAWGDTRTDTQYF. CDR3 in DNA: TGCAGCGCCTGGGGGGACACCCGCACAGATACGCAGTATTTT.